This entry concerns a single TCR beta chain. A junction end diverges from the germline sequence, so it may reflect a read error. Researchers amplified the TCR beta CDR3 regions from RNA transcripts. A set of HTBI primers served as the primers for a first-round RT-PCR of the TCR CDR3. MiXCR, run by TCRdb on the multiplex PCR reads, gives a single entry per CDR3 protein. Of approximately 720,000 distinct CDR3 sequences in the sample, 15% to 20% were seen once. This sample was taken from a study of T cells in Graves' hyperthyroidism and ophthalmopathy. Using over 8.5 ml of fresh peripheral blood, PBMCs were prepared. The CDR3 has 12 residues.

This chain links TRBV12-3 or TRBV12-4 with TRBJ2-5; no clear D gene. The source is a woman aged 45-60 years with Graves' hyperthyroidism that later progressed to Graves' ophthalmopathy. Sequencing was performed on blood. The CDR3 DNA reads TGTGCCAGCAGTTTAGGGTTAGAGACCCAGTGCTTC. Encoded protein: CASSLGLETQCF.